The 30 T cell receptor beta chains listed next were all sequenced from one sample in a study of blood T cell repertoires in COVID-19. Clones were sequenced by immunoSEQ multiplex PCR, and TCRdb holds only the in-frame ones, with some missing. The sample lists about 220,000 clones; about 84% were seen once. Sequencing was carried out using peripheral blood. These receptors were collected from a human donor in a cohort sampled during active COVID-19.

This clone was counted only a few times. This sequence joins TRBV27 and TRBJ2-5; TRBD1 aligns across 7 bases. There are 13 residues in the CDR3. V shed 2 bases and J 9 bases; nucleotides not matched to a gene: 6. Germline lookup yields CDR1 MNHEY and CDR2 SMNVEV (reference sequence). CDR3: CASSLQGDLAQYF. CDR3 nucleotide sequence: TGTGCCAGCAGTTTACAGGGGGATTTGGCCCAGTACTTC.

This rearrangement joins TRBV18 to TRBJ1-2; TRBD1 might be the D (5 bases). Germline V gives CDR1 KGHSH, CDR2 LQKENI. The CDR3 consists of 13 residues. Trimming pared 6 bases from V and 3 bases from J, leaving 11 bases between. The CDR3 coding sequence is TGTGCCAGCTCTGTCAGGGAGGACTATGGCTACACCTTC. It codes for CASSVREDYGYTF. The full variable domain, rest sourced from reference TRBV18 and TRBJ1-2, is NAGVMQNPRHLVRRRGQEARLRCSPMKGHSHVYWYRQLPEEGLKFMVYLQKENIIDESGMPKERFSAEFPKEGPSILRIQQVVRGDSAAYFCASSVREDYGYTFGSGTRLTVV.

The V gene is TRBV2, the J gene TRBJ2-1; TRBD2 aligns across 13 bases. The CDR3 is 15 amino acids. V was clipped by 6 bases and J by 6 bases; unmatched bases: 5. The germline gives CDR1 SNHLY, CDR2 FYNNEI. The CDR3 DNA reads TGTGCCAGCAGCCCACTAGCGGGGGGGACCAATGAGCAGTTCTTC. Translated, it gives CASSPLAGGTNEQFF. Full variable domain (outside the CDR3, taken from reference TRBV2 and TRBJ2-1): EPEVTQTPSHQVTQMGQEVILRCVPISNHLYFYWYRQILGQKVEFLVSFYNNEISEKSEIFDDQFSVERPDGSNFTLKIRSTKLEDSAMYFCASSPLAGGTNEQFFGPGTRLTVL.

The V and J genes are TRBV9 and TRBJ1-1; possibly TRBD1 for D (5 bases). Per the germline V gene, CDR1 is SGDLS and CDR2 is YYNGEE. The V gene lost 4 bases and the J gene lost 6 bases, with 13 bases spanning the gap. This CDR3 spans 13 amino acids. The CDR3 sequence: CASSPIWGPEAFF. The CDR3 region has the DNA TGTGCCAGCAGCCCGATTTGGGGCCCTGAAGCTTTCTTT.

V is TRBV7-3 and J is TRBJ2-1; 11 positions match TRBD1. The CDR3 is 15 residues long. V shed 2 bases, J shed 4 bases, and the junction held 1 base outside the gene matches. From germline, CDR1 is SGHTA and CDR2 FQGTGA. In DNA, the CDR3 is TGTGCCAGCAGCTTAGGACAGGGGGCGTACAATGAGCAGTTCTTC. Translated: CASSLGQGAYNEQFF. The whole variable domain, remainder taken from reference TRBV7-3 and TRBJ2-1, is GAGVSQTPSNKVTEKGKYVELRCDPISGHTALYWYRQSLGQGPEFLIYFQGTGAADDSGLPNDRFFAVRPEGSVSTLKIQRTERGDSAVYLCASSLGQGAYNEQFFGPGTRLTVL.

This chain joins TRBV29-1 and TRBJ2-5; 10 bases line up with TRBD2. The CDR3 runs to 13 residues. The ends lost 3 bases at V and 4 bases at J; junction bases unmatched: 2. Per the germline V gene, CDR1 is SQVTM and CDR2 is ANQGSEA. The CDR3 DNA follows: TGCAGCGTTGATCGACTAGCGGGAGAGACCCAGTACTTC. It codes for CSVDRLAGETQYF.

This chain links TRBV20-1 with TRBJ2-7; 10 bases match TRBD1. With 3 bases clipped from V and 2 bases from J, the junction kept 7 bases outside the gene matches. CDR3 length: 15 amino acids. Looked up from germline, CDR1 is DFQATT and CDR2 is SNEGSKA (reference sequence). As DNA, the CDR3 is TGCAGTGCTAGTGTGCCGGGACAGGGGACCTACGAGCAGTACTTC. It translates to CSASVPGQGTYEQYF.

This rearrangement joins TRBV5-6 to TRBJ1-2, with 9 bases that match TRBD1. CDR3 length: 14 residues. CDR1 SGHDT and CDR2 YYEEEE come from the germline V gene. Trimming took 3 bases from V and 6 from J; bases not matched to a gene: 6. The CDR3 DNA is TGTGCCAGCAGCTGGGACAGGGTTGACAATGGCTACACCTTC. Its translation is CASSWDRVDNGYTF.

The rearrangement uses TRBV28 and TRBJ1-5, with 9 bases identical to TRBD1. J lost 4 bases, V lost 6 bases, and 4 bases had no gene match. Looked up from germline, CDR1 is MDHEN and CDR2 is SYDVKM. The CDR3 totals 14 residues. CDR3 sequence (DNA): TGTGCCAGCAGCCGGGACAGGGCTAATCAGCCCCAGCATTTT. Translated: CASSRDRANQPQHF.

This clone has a single count. This chain connects TRBV7-2 to TRBJ1-1, with no clear D. This CDR3 has 13 residues. Trimming took 3 bases from V and 7 from J, leaving 12 bases between them. In germline, CDR1 is SGHTA, CDR2 FQGNSA. CDR3 loop: CASSFLEGGEAFF. As DNA, the CDR3 is TGTGCCAGCAGCTTTCTGGAGGGAGGTGAAGCTTTCTTT.

This clone showed up just once. This rearrangement joins TRBV28 to TRBJ1-5; no firm D call. CDR1 and CDR2 (germline): MDHEN, SYDVKM. This CDR3 is built from 18 residues. Between the trimmed V and J ends, which lost 3 bases and 1 base, there was a span of 19 bases. The CDR3 coding sequence is TGTGCCAGCAGTTTCGGTATGAAGCTGAGGATAAGCAATCAGCCCCAGCATTTT. Amino acids: CASSFGMKLRISNQPQHF.

The chain couples TRBV27 to TRBJ2-5, with 10 bases fitting TRBD2. The CDR3 totals 15 residues. CDR1 is MNHEY and CDR2 is SMNVEV in the germline V gene (reference sequence). V gave up 6 bases and J gave up 4 bases; unmatched junction bases: 8. The CDR3, as DNA: TGTGCCAGCAGCCGCTCCGCTAGCGGGAGAGAGACCCAGTACTTC. Amino acid sequence: CASSRSASGRETQYF.

This clone was recorded once. CDR3 DNA sequence: TGTGCCAGCAGCCAAGATGTGACAACCTACGAGCAGTACTTC. It translates to CASSQDVTTYEQYF. This sequence joins TRBV3-1 (or the pseudogene TRBV3-2) and TRBJ2-7; D unclear. This CDR3 comprises 14 residues. Germline CDR1 is LGHDT and CDR2 is YNNKEL (reference sequence). The V and J ends lost 0 bases and 2 bases respectively, with 8 bases between them.

This chain links TRBV20-1 with TRBJ2-7; TRBD1 matches at 7 bases. The length of the CDR3 is 11 residues. The ends lost 5 bases at V and 3 bases at J; junction bases unmatched: 1. Germline CDR1 is DFQATT and CDR2 is SNEGSKA (reference sequence). The CDR3 nucleotides are TGCAGTGCTGGGGACAGCTACGAGCAGTACTTC. This encodes CSAGDSYEQYF.

CDR3 sequence (DNA): TGTGCCAGCAGCGTACTACTAGCGGGGGACAATGAGCAGTTCTTC. This codes for CASSVLLAGDNEQFF. The gene calls are TRBV4-2 and TRBJ2-1, with 11 bases matching TRBD2. The CDR3 sequence is 15 residues long. V shed 5 bases, J shed 5 bases, and the junction held 5 bases outside the gene matches. Germline-derived CDR1 and CDR2 are LGHNA and YNFKEQ.

In nucleotides, the CDR3 is TGTGCCAGCCTAGCCGGGACAATGGATACGCAGTATTTT. Protein product: CASLAGTMDTQYF. The rearrangement joins TRBV28 to TRBJ2-3; D possibly corresponds to TRBD1 (6 bases). From germline, CDR1 is MDHEN and CDR2 SYDVKM. The CDR3 contains 13 residues. The V end lost 8 bases, the J end lost 6 bases, and 15 bases lay between the germline ends. The entire variable domain, with the rest obtained from reference TRBV28 and TRBJ2-3, is as follows: DVKVTQSSRYLVKRTGEKVFLECVQDMDHENMFWYRQDPGLGLRLIYFSYDVKMKEKGDIPEGYSVSREKKERFSLILESASTNQTSMYLCASLAGTMDTQYFGPGTRLTVL.

The V gene is TRBV19, the J gene TRBJ2-5; TRBD2 matches at 9 bases. With V trimmed by 5 bases and J by 5 bases, 15 bases remained unmatched. The CDR3 consists of 17 residues. Per germline, CDR1 LNHDA and CDR2 SQIVND (reference sequence). The CDR3 is CASSPRGVSGGPETQYF. The CDR3 region has the DNA TGTGCCAGTAGTCCACGAGGGGTTAGCGGGGGCCCCGAGACCCAGTACTTC.

The genes are TRBV27 and TRBJ2-5; 9 nucleotides match TRBD1. V was clipped by 2 bases and J by 5 bases; unmatched bases: 12. This CDR3 contains 17 residues. Per germline, CDR1 MNHEY and CDR2 SMNVEV (reference sequence). The CDR3 nucleotides read TGTGCCAGCAGTTTAAATCGCCCCGGGACAGGGCAGGAGACCCAGTACTTC. This gives the protein CASSLNRPGTGQETQYF.

The chain uses TRBV29-1 and TRBJ2-5; TRBD1 matches at 7 bases. This CDR3 region has 14 residues. Germline CDR1 reads SQVTM; CDR2 reads ANQGSEA. The junction had 8 bases not matched to a gene; V was cut back by 5 bases and J by 2 bases. CDR3: CSVQIPGQQETQYF. CDR3 bases: TGCAGCGTTCAGATTCCGGGACAGCAAGAGACCCAGTACTTC.

The chain carries TRBV4-2 and TRBJ1-5, with D unclear. This CDR3 contains 14 residues. Trimming took 0 bases from V and 1 from J, leaving 4 bases between them. In germline, CDR1 is LGHNA, CDR2 YNFKEQ. As DNA, the CDR3 is TGTGCCAGCAGCCAAGAGGGCAGCAATCAGCCCCAGCATTTT. Its protein product is CASSQEGSNQPQHF.

The chain links TRBV28 to TRBJ2-6, with 10 bases that match TRBD1. The CDR3 covers 18 residues. J gave up 2 bases and V 6 bases, and 10 bases lay outside the gene matches. CDR1 is MDHEN and CDR2 is SYDVKM in the germline V gene. Here the CDR3 DNA reads TGTGCCAGCAGGCCGGGACAGGGGTATTTCCCTGGGGCCAACGTCCTGACTTTC. Translated, it gives CASRPGQGYFPGANVLTF.

The chain recombines TRBV18 with TRBJ2-3; D call uncertain. The CDR3 consists of 15 residues. CDR1 KGHSH and CDR2 LQKENI come from the germline V gene. The ends were cut back, 2 bases at V and 0 bases at J, with 9 bases in the middle. The CDR3 loop reads CASSPDFSSTDTQYF. CDR3 in DNA: TGTGCCAGCTCACCAGACTTCTCTAGCACAGATACGCAGTATTTT.

The CDR3: CASSVSGETSYEQYF. For the CDR3, the DNA is TGTGCCAGCAGCGTAAGCGGGGAAACCTCCTACGAGCAGTACTTC. The genes are TRBV9 and TRBJ2-7, with TRBD2 identical over 7 bases. J lost 0 bases, V lost 1 base, and 4 bases had no gene match. From germline, CDR1 is SGDLS and CDR2 YYNGEE. This CDR3 has 15 amino acids.

The genes are TRBV14 and TRBJ1-2, with a tentative D call TRBD1 (5 bases). Germline loops: CDR1 SGHDN, CDR2 FVKESK. V lost 1 base and J lost 8, with 20 bases in between. This CDR3 spans 16 amino acids. The CDR3 here is CASSQVGYPGAYGYTF. CDR3 sequence (DNA): TGTGCCAGCAGCCAAGTCGGGTATCCTGGGGCTTACGGCTACACCTTC.

The chain couples TRBV5-1 to TRBJ2-3, with a weak D call TRBD2 (6 bases). The CDR3 has 16 amino acids. The germline V gene has CDR1 SGHRS and CDR2 YFSETQ. With 0 bases removed from V and 1 base from J, the gap between germline ends came to 12 bases. CDR3 region: CASSLGTGLRTDTQYF. The CDR3 DNA reads as TGCGCCAGCAGCTTGGGGACGGGACTCCGCACAGATACGCAGTATTTT. Variable domain in full (rest from reference TRBV5-1 and TRBJ2-3): KAGVTQTPRYLIKTRGQQVTLSCSPISGHRSVSWYQQTPGQGLQFLFEYFSETQRNKGNFPGRFSGRQFSNSRSEMNVSTLELGDSALYLCASSLGTGLRTDTQYFGPGTRLTVL.

The V call is TRBV6-6, the J call TRBJ2-7; D gene unclear. V shed 4 bases and J shed 4 bases, with 11 bases lying between them. The CDR3 totals 13 residues. CDR1 and CDR2 (germline): MNHNY, SVGAGI (reference sequence). CDR3 sequence: CASSFSERYEQYF. As DNA, the CDR3 is TGTGCCAGCAGTTTCAGTGAGAGGTACGAGCAGTACTTC.

CDR3 sequence: CASSPGGSQETQYF. CDR3 coding DNA: TGCGCCAGCAGCCCGGGTGGATCCCAAGAGACCCAGTACTTC. The chain links TRBV5-1 to TRBJ2-5; D ambiguous. CDR3 length: 14 residues. Germline V CDR1 and CDR2: SGHRS, YFSETQ. Trimming left V 4 bases short and J 1 base short, with 11 bases between.

Regarding this clone: The limits of the CDR3 on the DNA are not certain, so only TCRdb's listed CDR3 is given. The genes are TRBV12-1 and TRBJ1-1; TRBD1 was called by the table and not checked on the DNA. TRBV12-1 is described as a pseudogene. A total of 14 residues make up the CDR3, ends included. CDR3 sequence reads: CASSFVGQGTEAFF.

The DNA of the CDR3 is TGTGCCAGCAGTATCCCAGGGGGCGGCAATCAGCCCCAGCATTTT. It specifies CASSIPGGGNQPQHF. The rearrangement uses TRBV28 and TRBJ1-5; 8 bases are shared with TRBD1. The CDR3 is 15 amino acids. Losses at the gene ends were 5 bases for V and 2 bases for J; bases not matched to a gene: 5. CDR1 is MDHEN and CDR2 is SYDVKM in the germline V gene.

V is TRBV5-1 and J is TRBJ2-5; weak D call: TRBD2 (5 bases). The germline V gene has CDR1 SGHRS and CDR2 YFSETQ. V lost 1 base to trimming and J lost 5 bases, with 9 bases between them. The CDR3 sequence is 13 residues long. CDR3 region: CASSLIRRETQYF. In DNA, the CDR3 is TGCGCCAGCAGCTTGATTAGGAGGGAGACCCAGTACTTC.